This TCR beta chain comes out of a study of blood T cell repertoires in COVID-19. Study as a whole: Acute and convalescent COVID-19 specimens originated in the United States, Italy and Spain. T cells, B-cell-depleted T cells, or PBMCs supplied cDNA or gDNA.

Per the original methods: The authors estimated nucleated cell counts from reference gene primer amplification. Clones were sequenced by immunoSEQ multiplex PCR, and TCRdb holds only the in-frame ones, with some missing. V and J calls and clone size are copied from that table; D and trimming were computed from the DNA. The profile shows about 180,000 clones, about 88% of them singletons. Deletions cut 6 bases from V and 4 bases from J, with 18 bases between. CDR3 length equals 15 residues. CDR1 is SNHLY and CDR2 is FYNNEI in the germline V gene. The sequenced material came from peripheral blood. The TCR comes from a woman between 25 and 40 years old with active or convalescent COVID-19. This chain joins TRBV2 and TRBJ1-1, with a weak D call TRBD1 (5 bases). The CDR3 DNA reads TGTGCCAGCAGAGATAAAGGGAGGGGAATCACTGAAGCTTTCTTT. The encoded protein is CASRDKGRGITEAFF.